The clone carrying this TCR beta chain was counted a few times. Its antigen is not identified. The CDR3 has 15 residues. V lost 5 bases and J lost 1; bases outside the gene matches: 6. The V gene's germline CDR1 is SQVTM and CDR2 ANQGSEA. A second PCR of 7 to 11 cycles used a sample-barcoded 5' primer and a J-beta primer mix. TCRdb reanalysed the 5' RACE reads using MiXCR and keeps one entry per CDR3 protein. The sample has about 1.4 million distinct CDR3 sequences; approximately 60% are singletons. This specimen comes from a study of blood T cells in healthy people across ages. Study results and limitations: Measured against age, TCR beta diversity per million T cells decreased in a roughly linear manner.

The rearrangement joins TRBV29-1 to TRBJ2-7, with TRBD2 matching over 12 bases. This TCR derives from a man aged 18 to 35 in good health. The sequencing sample was made of blood. The CDR3 loop is CSVYVTSGRSYEQYF. The CDR3 DNA is TGCAGCGTTTATGTGACTAGCGGGAGATCCTACGAGCAGTACTTC.